This T cell receptor beta chain was documented in a study of molecular identifiers for immune sequencing clone quantification. V shed 4 bases and J shed 0 bases, with 10 bases lying between them. CDR1 is MRHNA, CDR2 SNTAGT, per germline. CDR3 size: 15 residues. TCRdb re-called the PCR reads with MiXCR, one entry per CDR3 protein. This sample carries over 600,000 distinct CDR3 sequences, roughly 21% of them seen once, and the ten largest clones take roughly 0.83%. The sequencing sample was made of naive CD8+ T cells from blood, with Jurkat cell RNA spiked in. Subset given: FACS-sorted CD8+CD4-CCR7+CD45RA+ naive T cells. The TCR originated in a human donor in good health. Some libraries in this study had Jurkat cell RNA spiked in. The rearrangement uses TRBV6-4 and TRBJ2-1; no definite D call. Here the CDR3 reads CASSVSTSSYNEQFF. DNA for the CDR3: TGTGCCAGCAGTGTTAGCACGAGCTCCTACAATGAGCAGTTCTTC.